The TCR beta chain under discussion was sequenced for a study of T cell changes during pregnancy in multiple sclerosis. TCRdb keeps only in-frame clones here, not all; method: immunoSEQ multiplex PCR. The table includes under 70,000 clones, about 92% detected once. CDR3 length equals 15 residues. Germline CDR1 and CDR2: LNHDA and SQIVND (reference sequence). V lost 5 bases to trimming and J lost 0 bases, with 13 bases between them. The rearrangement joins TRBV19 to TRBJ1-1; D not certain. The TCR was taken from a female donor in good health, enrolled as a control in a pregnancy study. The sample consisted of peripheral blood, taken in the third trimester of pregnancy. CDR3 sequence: CASSPAGNMNTEAFF. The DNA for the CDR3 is TGTGCCAGTAGTCCGGCGGGGAATATGAACACTGAAGCTTTCTTT.